These 14 T cell receptor beta chains originate from one sample sequenced in a study of cytomegalovirus exposure and HLA in healthy donors. It was with 60 Vbeta and 13 Jbeta primers that the PCR ran. Clones were sequenced by immunoSEQ multiplex PCR, and TCRdb holds only the in-frame ones, with some missing. Of some 130,000 clones in the sample, 81% were seen once. Specimen: PBMCs. The receptor set was obtained from a man younger than 35 in good health and CMV-seronegative.

This rearrangement joins TRBV27 to TRBJ1-4; D gene unclear. The germline V gene has CDR1 MNHEY and CDR2 SMNVEV (reference sequence). The CDR3 is 12 amino acids. Trimming pared 3 bases from V and 7 bases from J, leaving 6 bases between. The CDR3: CASSFRGEKLFF. DNA for the CDR3: TGTGCCAGCAGTTTTCGGGGTGAAAAACTGTTTTTT.

This chain links TRBV27 with TRBJ1-5; D is ambiguous. The V end lost 8 bases, the J end lost 9 bases, and 17 bases lay between the germline ends. Germline loops: CDR1 MNHEY, CDR2 SMNVEV (reference sequence). CDR3 length equals 13 residues. In DNA form, the CDR3 reads TGTGCCAGCCGCCGGGGTGCGGTTTCGCCCCAGCATTTT. As protein: CASRRGAVSPQHF.

The V and J genes are TRBV5-1 and TRBJ1-1; 9 bases fit TRBD1. Trimming cost V 4 bases and J 3 bases; bases outside gene matches: 16. The CDR3 loop spans 18 amino acids. Per the germline V gene, CDR1 is SGHRS and CDR2 is YFSETQ. The chain's CDR3 is CASSRNMAGTGFDTEAFF. The DNA for the CDR3 is TGCGCCAGCAGCCGAAATATGGCCGGGACAGGGTTCGACACTGAAGCTTTCTTT.

This clone showed up just a few times. The genes are TRBV6-5 and TRBJ1-2; D may be TRBD1 (6 bases). The CDR3 is 15 amino acids. Trimming pared 6 bases from V and 8 bases from J, leaving 22 bases between. Germline V gives CDR1 MNHEY, CDR2 SVGAGI. The CDR3 DNA reads TGTGCCAGCAGCCGCGACAGGACCACTGGCCGGGGCTACACCTTC. It specifies CASSRDRTTGRGYTF.

This clone was picked up one time. The chain couples TRBV5-1 to TRBJ1-2; the D gene is possibly TRBD1 (5 bases). V was cut by 0 bases and J by 2 bases, with 11 bases left in between. Germline loops: CDR1 SGHRS, CDR2 YFSETQ. The CDR3 length is 15 residues. The CDR3 loop is CASSLGGKGNYGYTF. The CDR3 nucleotides are TGCGCCAGCAGCTTGGGGGGCAAGGGGAACTATGGCTACACCTTC.

The chain joins TRBV28 to TRBJ2-1; TRBD2 agrees at 8 bases. The CDR3 runs 15 residues. Trimming cost V 5 bases and J 7 bases; bases outside gene matches: 10. Per germline, CDR1 MDHEN and CDR2 SYDVKM. The CDR3 protein is CASSPVGSGVNEQFF. The DNA for the CDR3 is TGTGCCAGCAGTCCCGTTGGTAGCGGGGTAAATGAGCAGTTCTTC.

This clone was counted a few times. The chain carries TRBV5-5 and TRBJ2-5, with D possibly matching TRBD2 (7 bases). V was pared by 4 bases and J by 2 bases, with 18 bases between. The CDR3 extends over 16 amino acids. Per germline, CDR1 SGHKS and CDR2 YYEKEE (reference sequence). Written as DNA, the CDR3 is TGTGCCAGCAGCCCCAGGGGAGGGACACAACAAGAGACCCAGTACTTC. Protein: CASSPRGGTQQETQYF.

The chain is built from TRBV6-5 and TRBJ1-2, with D possibly matching TRBD1 (5 bases). The CDR3 has 15 amino acids. V lost 0 bases and J 6 bases, leaving 14 bases between the germline ends. CDR1 MNHEY and CDR2 SVGAGI come from the germline V gene. Here the CDR3 reads CASSYSIMGTDGYTF. DNA of the CDR3: TGTGCCAGCAGTTACTCCATCATGGGGACTGATGGCTACACCTTC.

V gene TRBV27 combines with J gene TRBJ2-1; 9 nucleotides match TRBD1. Germline-derived CDR1 and CDR2 are MNHEY and SMNVEV (reference sequence). The junction had 3 bases not matched to a gene; V was cut back by 3 bases and J by 0 bases. The CDR3 runs to 16 residues. The CDR3 nucleotides are TGTGCCAGCAGTTTCCCGGGACAGGGCTCCTACAATGAGCAGTTCTTC. Its translation: CASSFPGQGSYNEQFF.

This chain links TRBV27 with TRBJ2-2; TRBD1 matches 9 bases. CDR1 MNHEY and CDR2 SMNVEV come from the germline V gene (reference sequence). The V gene end was trimmed by 8 bases and the J gene end by 9 bases; junction bases not matched to a gene: 10. This CDR3 contains 14 residues. CDR3 bases: TGTGCCAGCGGAGTCCCGGGACAGGGCAGGGAGCTGTTTTTT. This encodes CASGVPGQGRELFF.

The chain has TRBV6-6 and TRBJ1-1, with 9 nucleotides matching TRBD1. The CDR3 totals 15 residues. Looked up from germline, CDR1 is MNHNY and CDR2 is SVGAGI (reference sequence). Germline trimming cut 5 bases from V and 5 bases from J; bases unmatched to any gene: 9. The CDR3 reads CASSDRDRVLTEAFF. The CDR3 bases are TGTGCCAGCAGTGACCGGGACAGGGTATTAACTGAAGCTTTCTTT.

In its sample, this clone was seen a few times. The chain carries TRBV5-1 and TRBJ2-5; tentative D call: TRBD1 (5 bases). Germline V gene lookup returns CDR1 SGHRS and CDR2 YFSETQ. The CDR3 has 14 residues. Trimming stripped 7 bases from V and 0 bases from J, with 13 bases between. CDR3 nucleotide sequence: TGCGCCAGCTCGCCAGGGCGGAACCAAGAGACCCAGTACTTC. It translates to CASSPGRNQETQYF.

V is TRBV6-6 and J is TRBJ2-1; 9 nucleotides match TRBD2. CDR3 length equals 14 residues. V was clipped by 2 bases and J by 7 bases; unmatched bases: 3. From germline, CDR1 is MNHNY and CDR2 SVGAGI (reference sequence). CDR3 region: CASSYQRGENEQFF. The CDR3, as DNA: TGTGCCAGCAGTTACCAGCGGGGGGAAAATGAGCAGTTCTTC.

The chain uses TRBV6-1 and TRBJ2-7, with D maybe TRBD1 (6 bases). The CDR3 spans 14 residues. Trimming removed 10 bases at V and 6 bases at J, with 22 bases between. Germline V gene data show CDR1 as MNHNS and CDR2 as SASEGT. CDR3 sequence: CATLTAQGPVEQYF. CDR3 bases: TGTGCCACCTTGACCGCTCAGGGGCCGGTCGAGCAGTACTTC.